Following are 26 T cell receptor beta chains from one sample sequenced in a study of T-cell reconstitution after alpha-beta-depleted transplantation in children. Unique molecular identifiers were incorporated during preparation of the TCRbeta library. TCRdb re-analysed the PCR reads in MiXCR, keeping a single row per CDR3 protein. The profile covers more than 500,000 distinct CDR3 sequences, with over 10% appearing a single time and around 15% taken by the ten largest. The sample consisted of PBMCs, mostly from graft donor cells, taken 180 days after TCRalphabeta/CD19-depleted stem cell transplant. The receptors come from a female patient aged 2-9 years who had a stem cell transplant for aplastic anemia, so the T cells may come from the graft donor.

Only a few counts were recorded for this clonotype. The chain links TRBV12-3 or TRBV12-4 to TRBJ2-3, with D perhaps being TRBD1 or TRBD2 (5 bases each). Trimming left V 2 bases short and J 2 bases short, with 17 bases between. This CDR3 region has 17 residues. CDR3: CASSLQSWGSSTDTQYF. CDR3 nucleotide sequence: TGTGCCAGCAGTTTACAATCGTGGGGGAGTTCCACAGATACGCAGTATTTT.

This clonotype appeared a few times. The rearrangement joins TRBV29-1 to TRBJ2-2; D possibly corresponds to TRBD1 (6 bases). The CDR3 runs 14 residues. V lost 3 bases, J lost 7 bases, and 15 bases lay in between. CDR1 and CDR2 (germline): SQVTM, ANQGSEA. The DNA for the CDR3 is TGCAGCGTTGAGGGCAGGGGATTCGGCGGGGAGCTGTTTTTT. Residues: CSVEGRGFGGELFF.

This clonotype was recorded a few times. The chain recombines TRBV7-2 with TRBJ2-3; TRBD2 is a possible D gene (5 bases). The CDR3 loop spans 16 amino acids. V was cut by 5 bases and J by 1 base, with 16 bases left in between. Germline V gene lookup returns CDR1 SGHTA and CDR2 FQGNSA. CDR3 sequence (DNA): TGTGCCAGCAGCCAGCAACGGGGAAAGGGCACAGATACGCAGTATTTT. Protein sequence: CASSQQRGKGTDTQYF. Using reference TRBV7-2 and TRBJ2-3 for the parts outside the CDR3, the full variable domain is GAGVSQSPSNKVTEKGKDVELRCDPISGHTALYWYRQSLGQGLEFLIYFQGNSAPDKSGLPSDRFSAERTGGSVSTLTIQRTQQEDSAVYLCASSQQRGKGTDTQYFGPGTRLTVL.

This clonotype turned up a few times. The J gene is TRBJ2-7, the V gene TRBV7-2; perhaps TRBD2 as D (5 bases). The V end was cut by 1 base, the J end by 5 bases, with 9 bases between. Germline CDR1 and CDR2: SGHTA and FQGNSA. The CDR3 has 13 amino acids. The chain's CDR3 is CASSLVTGDEQYV. In nucleotides, the CDR3 is TGTGCCAGCAGCTTAGTTACCGGGGACGAGCAGTACGTC.

Ten or more counts support this clonotype. The genes are TRBV28 and TRBJ2-7; TRBD2 matches at 7 bases. Germline values: CDR1 MDHEN, CDR2 SYDVKM. The CDR3 extends over 15 amino acids. With 6 bases clipped from V and 0 bases from J, the junction kept 8 bases outside the gene matches. CDR3: CASSTAGTISYEQYF. The DNA of the CDR3 is TGTGCCAGCAGCACAGCGGGAACGATCTCCTACGAGCAGTACTTC.

This clonotype was counted at least ten times. The chain carries TRBV4-3 and TRBJ2-3; no clear D. The length of the CDR3 is 12 residues. The V gene's germline CDR1 is LGHNA and CDR2 YSLEER. Trimming took off 0 bases at V and 8 bases at J, with 6 bases between the two ends. The CDR3 loop is CASSQDGSTQYF. CDR3 DNA sequence: TGCGCCAGCAGCCAAGATGGGTCTACGCAGTATTTT.

This clonotype was recorded a few times. The chain links TRBV5-1 to TRBJ2-7; D is unresolved. V was cut by 2 bases and J by 7 bases, with 7 bases left in between. The germline V gene has CDR1 SGHRS and CDR2 YFSETQ. This CDR3 has 11 residues. For the CDR3, the DNA is TGCGCCAGCAGCTTAACGTGGGAGCAGTACTTC. It translates to CASSLTWEQYF.

This clonotype was picked up a small number of times. This chain links TRBV5-1 with TRBJ2-3, with TRBD1 matching 9 bases. The CDR3 sequence is 16 residues long. Trimming removed 0 bases from V and 2 bases from J; junction bases left unmatched: 4. CDR1 and CDR2 from the germline V gene are SGHRS and YFSETQ. The CDR3 DNA is TGCGCCAGCAGCTTGGGGGACAGGGTCTTCACAGATACGCAGTATTTT. As protein: CASSLGDRVFTDTQYF. Using reference TRBV5-1 and TRBJ2-3 for the parts outside the CDR3, the full variable domain is KAGVTQTPRYLIKTRGQQVTLSCSPISGHRSVSWYQQTPGQGLQFLFEYFSETQRNKGNFPGRFSGRQFSNSRSEMNVSTLELGDSALYLCASSLGDRVFTDTQYFGPGTRLTVL.

The chain combines TRBV24-1 with TRBJ1-1; 7 bases line up with TRBD1. J was trimmed by 10 bases and V by 3 bases; bases with no gene match: 10. Germline lookup yields CDR1 KGHDR and CDR2 SFDVKD. The CDR3 has 14 amino acids. The CDR3 nucleotides read TGTGCCACCAGTGATCCTAGGACAGGAGGTGTAGCTTTCTTT. Protein sequence: CATSDPRTGGVAFF.

This clonotype has a handful of counts. The chain couples TRBV9 to TRBJ2-3; tentative D call: TRBD1 (5 bases). From germline, CDR1 is SGDLS and CDR2 YYNGEE. The CDR3 is 15 residues long. The V and J ends lost 0 bases and 5 bases respectively, with 13 bases between them. CDR3 in DNA: TGTGCCAGCAGCGTAGAGGCAGGGTGGAAAGATACGCAGTATTTT. Its protein product is CASSVEAGWKDTQYF.

V usage is TRBV12-3 or TRBV12-4 and J usage is TRBJ2-2; D is ambiguous. The CDR3 has 17 amino acids. Trimming stripped 7 bases from V and 5 bases from J, with 23 bases between. The CDR3 nucleotides are TGTGCCAGCATGATGCTACGGTCAGCCGGGTGGACCGGGGAGCTGTTTTTT. Encoded protein: CASMMLRSAGWTGELFF.

This clonotype turned up a few times. This chain uses TRBV7-8 with TRBJ2-1, with 9 bases that match TRBD2. With 5 bases clipped from V and 2 bases from J, the junction kept 10 bases outside the gene matches. The CDR3 contains 17 residues. Germline V gene data show CDR1 as SGHVS and CDR2 as FQNEAQ. The chain's CDR3 is CASSRQRWTSAYNEQFF. CDR3 coding DNA: TGTGCCAGCAGCCGCCAACGGTGGACTAGCGCCTACAATGAGCAGTTCTTC. Supplemented by reference TRBV7-8 and TRBJ2-1, the full variable domain reads GAGVSQSPRYKVAKRGQDVALRCDPISGHVSLFWYQQALGQGPEFLTYFQNEAQLDKSGLPSDRFFAERPEGSVSTLKIQRTQQEDSAVYLCASSRQRWTSAYNEQFFGPGTRLTVL.

This clonotype was detected a few times. The rearrangement links TRBV11-2 to TRBJ1-1; 7 nucleotides line up with TRBD1. The germline CDR1 and CDR2 sequences are SGHAT and FQNNGV. V dropped 5 bases and J dropped 7; count of bases not matched to a gene: 10. The CDR3 covers 14 residues. CDR3: CASSTRRGQNEAFF. The DNA of the CDR3 is TGTGCCAGCAGCACCCGAAGGGGGCAGAATGAAGCTTTCTTT.

This clonotype was detected a few times. The V gene is TRBV28, the J gene TRBJ2-7; TRBD1 matches 7 bases. Germline V gives CDR1 MDHEN, CDR2 SYDVKM. The V and J ends lost 6 bases and 4 bases, in that order; junction bases with no gene match: 9. The CDR3 sequence is 14 residues long. DNA for the CDR3: TGTGCCAGCAGAACGGGGACAGTTGATTACGAGCAGTACTTC. It yields the protein CASRTGTVDYEQYF.

This clonotype was counted only a few times. The rearrangement joins TRBV7-9 to TRBJ2-3; D may be TRBD1 (5 bases). The germline gives CDR1 SEHNR, CDR2 FQNEAQ (reference sequence). Between the trimmed V and J ends, which lost 5 bases and 0 bases, there was a span of 15 bases. The CDR3 has 16 amino acids. In DNA form, the CDR3 reads TGTGCCAGCAGCGGACCCACAGGTACTAGCACAGATACGCAGTATTTT. It translates to CASSGPTGTSTDTQYF.

With regard to this clonotype: At one end the junction does not follow the germline gene, possibly because of a read error. The chain carries TRBV11-2 and TRBJ1-1, with D unclear. The germline V gene has CDR1 SGHAT and CDR2 FQNNGV. The CDR3 is made up of 15 amino acids. The CDR3 nucleotides are TGTGACAGCAGCCCTCTGGAGGGTGTGAGTACTGAAGCTTTCTTT. The encoded protein is CDSSPLEGVSTEAFF.

This clonotype was found a few times. The V call is TRBV5-1, the J call TRBJ2-1; D perhaps matches TRBD1 (6 bases). Trimming shortened V by 3 bases and J by 0 bases, and 13 bases separated the two germline ends. The CDR3 consists of 16 residues. The germline gives CDR1 SGHRS, CDR2 YFSETQ. The CDR3: CASSSRDTSSYNEQFF. CDR3 in DNA: TGCGCCAGCAGCTCCCGGGACACAAGCTCCTACAATGAGCAGTTCTTC. Full variable domain (missing parts from reference TRBV5-1 and TRBJ2-1): KAGVTQTPRYLIKTRGQQVTLSCSPISGHRSVSWYQQTPGQGLQFLFEYFSETQRNKGNFPGRFSGRQFSNSRSEMNVSTLELGDSALYLCASSSRDTSSYNEQFFGPGTRLTVL.

The CDR3 here is CSASPSAGLAGGPAYEQYV. The CDR3 DNA is TGCAGTGCTAGTCCTTCCGCCGGACTAGCGGGAGGACCTGCCTACGAGCAGTACGTC. The V gene is TRBV20-1, the J gene TRBJ2-7; the match to TRBD2 covers 14 bases. CDR1 is DFQATT and CDR2 is SNEGSKA in the germline V gene (reference sequence). This CDR3 has 19 residues. The V gene end was trimmed by 3 bases and the J gene end by 2 bases; junction bases not matched to a gene: 15.

The chain has TRBV4-3 and TRBJ2-1, with a tentative D call TRBD2 (6 bases). The CDR3 is 19 amino acids. Trimming shortened V by 0 bases and J by 0 bases, and 18 bases separated the two germline ends. The V gene's germline CDR1 is LGHNA and CDR2 YSLEER. The CDR3 nucleotides read TGCGCCAGCAGCCAAGAAACCCCCATTGGGAGGTCCTCCTACAATGAGCAGTTCTTC. It codes for CASSQETPIGRSSYNEQFF.

This clonotype came up a few times. The CDR3 spells CATSREGTNTDTQYF. In DNA form, the CDR3 reads TGTGCCACCAGCAGAGAAGGAACAAACACAGATACGCAGTATTTT. The chain couples TRBV15 to TRBJ2-3; D gene unclear. This CDR3 region has 15 residues. Germline CDR1 and CDR2: LNHNV and YYDKDF (reference sequence). Trimming removed 0 bases at V and 2 bases at J, with 9 bases between.

In this sample, this clonotype turned up a few times. The genes are TRBV7-2 and TRBJ2-7; D assignment may be TRBD1 or TRBD2 (5 bases each). The V end lost 1 base, the J end lost 4 bases, and 11 bases lay between the germline ends. Germline V gives CDR1 SGHTA, CDR2 FQGNSA. This CDR3 is built from 14 residues. In DNA form, the CDR3 reads TGTGCCAGCAGCTTAGTTGGCAGGGAGTACGAGCAGTACGTC. Translated, it gives CASSLVGREYEQYV.

This clonotype was seen only a few times. The chain combines TRBV7-8 with TRBJ1-5, with a tentative D call TRBD1 (5 bases). Trimming took 5 bases from V and 1 from J, leaving 15 bases between them. Germline values: CDR1 SGHVS, CDR2 FQNEAQ. The CDR3 length is 16 residues. Here the CDR3 DNA reads TGTGCCAGCAGCGGACGGGCAGGGTTAAGCAATCAGCCCCAGCATTTT. It translates to CASSGRAGLSNQPQHF.

This clonotype was detected only a few times. J is TRBJ1-5 and V is TRBV20-1; D is undetermined. The germline CDR1 and CDR2 sequences are DFQATT and SNEGSKA (reference sequence). V lost 2 bases to trimming and J lost 0 bases, with 5 bases between them. CDR3 length: 13 amino acids. For the CDR3, the DNA is TGCAGTGCTAGACCGATTAGCAATCAGCCCCAGCATTTT. This encodes CSARPISNQPQHF.

DNA of the CDR3: TGTGCCAGCAGCTTATATGAAGGCCCCTCGTACGAGCGGTACGTC. Amino acid sequence: CASSLYEGPSYERYV. The V call is TRBV7-2, the J call TRBJ2-7; D is undetermined. The CDR3 covers 15 residues. Germline V gives CDR1 SGHTA, CDR2 FQGNSA.

This clonotype has a handful of counts. The chain combines TRBV18 with TRBJ2-5; D not certain. This CDR3 has 14 residues. V shed 1 base and J shed 5 bases, with 11 bases lying between them. Germline lookup yields CDR1 KGHSH and CDR2 LQKENI. CDR3 amino acids: CASSPLTEWETQYF. The CDR3 coding sequence is TGTGCCAGCTCACCACTGACGGAATGGGAGACCCAGTACTTC.

The chain is built from TRBV28 and TRBJ1-5, with TRBD1 identical over 11 bases. The CDR3 covers 14 residues. The ends lost 9 bases at V and 4 bases at J; junction bases unmatched: 5. CDR1 and CDR2 from the germline V gene are MDHEN and SYDVKM. The CDR3: CASSGTGGNQPQHF. CDR3 DNA: TGTGCCAGTTCAGGGACAGGGGGTAATCAGCCCCAGCATTTT.